This T cell receptor (beta chain) was recorded in a study of blood T cell repertoires in COVID-19. CDR1 and CDR2 from the germline V gene are ENHRY and SYGVKD. V lost 10 bases, J lost 2 bases, and 11 bases stayed unmatched. The CDR3 has 15 residues. Produced via immunoSEQ multiplex PCR; TCRdb's table is partial and in-frame only. The profile shows 150,000 to 200,000 clones, 82% of them singletons. Sequenced material: PBMCs or T cells enriched from blood (not recorded which). V is TRBV10-3 and J is TRBJ2-1; 7 nucleotides agree with TRBD2. The clonotype originates from a man aged 55 to 70 who had recovered from COVID-19. The CDR3 region is CASFGGGRPYNEQFF. CDR3 sequence (DNA): TGTGCCAGCTTTGGCGGCGGGAGACCCTACAATGAGCAGTTCTTC.